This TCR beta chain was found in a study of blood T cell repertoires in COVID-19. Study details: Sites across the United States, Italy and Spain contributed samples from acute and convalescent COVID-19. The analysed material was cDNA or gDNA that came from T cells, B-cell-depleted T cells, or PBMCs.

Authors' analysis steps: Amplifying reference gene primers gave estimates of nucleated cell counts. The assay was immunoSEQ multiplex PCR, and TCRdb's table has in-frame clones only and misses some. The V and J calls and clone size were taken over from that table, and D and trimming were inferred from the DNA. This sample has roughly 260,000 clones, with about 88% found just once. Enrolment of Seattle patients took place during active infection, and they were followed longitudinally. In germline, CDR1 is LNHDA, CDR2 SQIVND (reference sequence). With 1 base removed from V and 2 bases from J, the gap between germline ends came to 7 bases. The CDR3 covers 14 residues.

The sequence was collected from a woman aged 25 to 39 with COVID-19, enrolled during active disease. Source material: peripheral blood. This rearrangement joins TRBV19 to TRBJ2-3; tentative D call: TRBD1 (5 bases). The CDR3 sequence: CASSIGQFTDTQYF. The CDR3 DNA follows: TGTGCCAGTAGTATAGGACAGTTCACAGATACGCAGTATTTT.